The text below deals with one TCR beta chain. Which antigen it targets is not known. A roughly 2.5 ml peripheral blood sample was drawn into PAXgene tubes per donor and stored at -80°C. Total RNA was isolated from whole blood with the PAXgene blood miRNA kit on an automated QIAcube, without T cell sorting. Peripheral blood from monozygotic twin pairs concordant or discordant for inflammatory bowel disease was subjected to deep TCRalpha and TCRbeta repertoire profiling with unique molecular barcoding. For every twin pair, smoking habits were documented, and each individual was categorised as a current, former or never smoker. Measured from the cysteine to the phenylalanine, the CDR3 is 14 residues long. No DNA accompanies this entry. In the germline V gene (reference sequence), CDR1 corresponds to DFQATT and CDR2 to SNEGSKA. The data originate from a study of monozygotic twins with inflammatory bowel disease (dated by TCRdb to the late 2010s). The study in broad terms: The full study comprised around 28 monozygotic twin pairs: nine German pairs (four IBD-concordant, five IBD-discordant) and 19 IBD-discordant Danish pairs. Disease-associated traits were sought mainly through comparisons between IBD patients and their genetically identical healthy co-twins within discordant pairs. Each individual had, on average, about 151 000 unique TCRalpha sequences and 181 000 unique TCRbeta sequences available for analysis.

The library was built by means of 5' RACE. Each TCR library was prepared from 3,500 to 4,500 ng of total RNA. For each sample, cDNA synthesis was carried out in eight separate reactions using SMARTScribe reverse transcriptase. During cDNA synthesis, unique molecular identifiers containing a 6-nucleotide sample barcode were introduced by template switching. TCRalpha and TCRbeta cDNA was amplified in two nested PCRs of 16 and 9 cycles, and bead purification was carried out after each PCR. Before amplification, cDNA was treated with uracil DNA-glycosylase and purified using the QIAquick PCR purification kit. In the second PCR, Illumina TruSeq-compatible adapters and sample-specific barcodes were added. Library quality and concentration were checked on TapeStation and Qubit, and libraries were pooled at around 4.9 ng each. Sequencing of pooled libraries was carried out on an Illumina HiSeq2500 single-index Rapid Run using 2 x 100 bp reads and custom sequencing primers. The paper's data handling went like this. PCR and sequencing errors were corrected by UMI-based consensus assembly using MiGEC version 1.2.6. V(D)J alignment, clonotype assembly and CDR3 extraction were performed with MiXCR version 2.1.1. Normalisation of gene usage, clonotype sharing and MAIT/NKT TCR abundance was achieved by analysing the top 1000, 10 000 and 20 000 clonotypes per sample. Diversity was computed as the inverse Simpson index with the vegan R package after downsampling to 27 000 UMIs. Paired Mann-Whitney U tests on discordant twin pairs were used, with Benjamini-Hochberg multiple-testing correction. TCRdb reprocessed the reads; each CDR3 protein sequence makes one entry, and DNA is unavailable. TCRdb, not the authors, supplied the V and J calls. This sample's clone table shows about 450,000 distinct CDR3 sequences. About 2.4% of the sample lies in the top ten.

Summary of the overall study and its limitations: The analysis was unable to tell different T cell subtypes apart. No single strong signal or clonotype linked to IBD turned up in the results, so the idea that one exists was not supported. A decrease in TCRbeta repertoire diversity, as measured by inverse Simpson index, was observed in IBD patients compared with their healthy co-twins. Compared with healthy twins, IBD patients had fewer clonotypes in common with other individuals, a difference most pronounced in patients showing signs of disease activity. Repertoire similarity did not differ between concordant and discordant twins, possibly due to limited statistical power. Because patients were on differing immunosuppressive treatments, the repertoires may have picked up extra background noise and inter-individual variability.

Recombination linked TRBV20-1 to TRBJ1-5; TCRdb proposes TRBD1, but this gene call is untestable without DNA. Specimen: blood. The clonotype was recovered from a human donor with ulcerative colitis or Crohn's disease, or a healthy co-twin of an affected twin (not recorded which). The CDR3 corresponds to CSARGTGGYQPQHF.